This TCR beta chain originates from a study of T cell changes during pregnancy in multiple sclerosis. Clones were sequenced by immunoSEQ multiplex PCR, and TCRdb holds only the in-frame ones, with some missing. The sample has 40,000 or so clones; 75% to 95% are singletons. Looked up from germline, CDR1 is KGHSH and CDR2 is LQKENI. This CDR3 is 13 amino acids long. With 3 bases removed from V and 2 bases from J, the gap between germline ends came to 7 bases. The genes are TRBV18 and TRBJ2-5, with TRBD2 as a possible D gene (5 bases). The TCR comes from a female donor with multiple sclerosis, enrolled in a pregnancy study. This sample comprised CD4+ T cells from peripheral blood mononuclear cells, obtained in the third trimester of pregnancy. The DNA of the CDR3 is TGTGCCAGCTCACCCCGGGATCAAGAGACCCAGTACTTC. Translation gives CASSPRDQETQYF.